This is a list of T cell receptor beta chains from one sample in a study of Tregs in tolerant kidney transplant recipients. Clones were read by immunoSEQ multiplex PCR, and TCRdb kept only the in-frame ones, dropping some. The sample lists about 110,000 clones; around 90% were seen once. The sequenced sample was CD4+ T cells from blood, obtained before the transplant. The receptors shown here come from a human donor who received a combined kidney and bone marrow transplant. The CDR3 runs from the conserved cysteine through the conserved F or W. The D gene is left open where the match is weak. Clone size, where shown, is once, few, many, or a class for clones that have expanded.

D gene	V gene	J gene	clone size	CDR3 DNA	CDR3 protein
TRBD1	TRBV18	TRBJ1-1	NA	TGTGCCAGCTCAGAACATCCGCAGGGGGCGTTTCCAGCTTTCTTT	CASSEHPQGAFPAFF
NA	TRBV5-1	TRBJ2-1	NA	TGCGCCAGCAGCTTCGACAGGGCGCGGGGAAACAATGAGCAGTTCTTC	CASSFDRARGNNEQFF
NA	TRBV19	TRBJ1-2	NA	TGTGCCAGTAGTATAGCCCCAGGGAACTATGGCTACACCTTC	CASSIAPGNYGYTF
TRBD2	TRBV7-6	TRBJ2-1	NA	TGTGCCAGCGGAGCGGGGGGGCTCTACAATGAGCAGTTCTTC	CASGAGGLYNEQFF
NA	TRBV7-8	TRBJ2-3	NA	TGTGCCAGCAGCTGGTGGGGGAGGGGGGACACAGATACGCAGTATTTT	CASSWWGRGDTDTQYF
NA	TRBV18	TRBJ1-1	NA	TGTGCCAGCTTACCGAGGGGGACGATTACGGGTTTTGAAGCTTTCTTT	CASLPRGTITGFEAFF
TRBD2	TRBV5-1	TRBJ2-3	NA	TGCGCCAGCAGCTTGGGGAGGGCGACTAGCGGAGATACGCAGTATTTT	CASSLGRATSGDTQYF
NA	TRBV11-2	TRBJ1-6	once	TGTGCCAGCAGCTTTCAGGGAGGTTATAATTCACCCCTCCACTTT	CASSFQGGYNSPLHF
NA	TRBV28	TRBJ2-7	NA	TGTGCCAGCACGGGGTCCTACGAGCAGTACTTC	CASTGSYEQYF
NA	TRBV11-2	TRBJ1-3	many	TGTGCCAGCAGTTCCAGTCCTGGAAACACCATATATTTT	CASSSSPGNTIYF
NA	TRBV30	TRBJ1-5	once	TGTGCCTGGGGCGTTCAGGGGTATAGCAATCAGCCCCAGCATTTT	CAWGVQGYSNQPQHF
NA	TRBV11-2	TRBJ2-5	NA	TGTGCCAGCAGCTTAGGGGGACTTGAGGCGACCCAGTACTTC	CASSLGGLEATQYF
NA	TRBV19	TRBJ1-3	NA	TGTGCCAGTAGTACGGTCGGTGGAAACACCATATATTTT	CASSTVGGNTIYF
NA	TRBV30	TRBJ2-2	NA	TGTGCCTGGAGGGACTACGGGGAGCTGTTTTTT	CAWRDYGELFF
TRBD1	TRBV5-1	TRBJ2-7	NA	TGCGCCAGCAGCCACCCCGGACAGGGGGCCTACCTCGACTCCTACGAGCAGTACTTC	CASSHPGQGAYLDSYEQYF
NA	TRBV10-3	TRBJ1-1	NA	TGTGCCATCAGTGAGAGGGGTCAGACGAACACTGAAGCTTTCTTT	CAISERGQTNTEAFF
TRBD1	TRBV28	TRBJ2-7	NA	TGTGCCAGCAGTTTGGCCGGGACAGGGGGCTACGAGCAGTACTTC	CASSLAGTGGYEQYF
TRBD1	TRBV4-1	TRBJ2-4	NA	TGCGCCAGCAGCCAAGACGGACAGGGAAAAAACATTCAGTACTTC	CASSQDGQGKNIQYF
NA	TRBV6-5	TRBJ1-2	NA	TGTGCCAGCAGTTACTCGATCCTAACAGGGCTAGGAGGCTACACCTTC	CASSYSILTGLGGYTF
NA	TRBV6-5	TRBJ1-5	few	TGTGCCAGCAGTTACGGGCAGGGGAATCAGCCCCAGCATTTT	CASSYGQGNQPQHF